The 7 T cell receptor beta chains presented below share a single source sample, sequenced in a study of blood T cell repertoires in COVID-19. Measured with immunoSEQ multiplex PCR; TCRdb has only the in-frame clones, and not every one. The sample contains about 43,000 clones, about 80% of which appear only once. The sample was peripheral blood. Source of these receptors: a woman aged 60 to 75 with acute or convalescent COVID-19.

The chain combines TRBV21-1 with TRBJ2-7; the table assigns TRBD2, which was not confirmed against the DNA. TRBV21-1 is labeled a pseudogene. The CDR3 contains 14 residues. Here the CDR3 DNA reads TGTGCCAGCAGACTAGCGGGGGTTTCGGGCGAGCAGTACTTC. Translation: CASRLAGVSGEQYF.

The chain recombines TRBV10-1 with TRBJ2-1, with 9 bases lining up with TRBD2. The CDR3 runs to 18 residues. With V trimmed by 4 bases and J by 7 bases, 17 bases remained unmatched. In germline, CDR1 is WNHNN, CDR2 SYGVQD (reference sequence). The CDR3 protein is CASSGGNVASGGPNEQFF. CDR3 coding DNA: TGCGCCAGCAGTGGGGGGAATGTGGCCAGCGGGGGGCCTAATGAGCAGTTCTTC.

The chain has TRBV9 and TRBJ2-7; 8 positions agree with TRBD2. The CDR3 totals 15 residues. The germline CDR1 and CDR2 sequences are SGDLS and YYNGEE. Losses at the gene ends were 0 bases for V and 5 bases for J; bases not matched to a gene: 7. This CDR3 reads CASSVGSGSNHEQYF. CDR3 DNA: TGTGCCAGCAGCGTAGGAAGCGGGAGCAACCACGAGCAGTACTTC.

The chain has TRBV15 and TRBJ1-2; D gene unclear. This CDR3 is 14 amino acids long. Germline CDR1 reads LNHNV; CDR2 reads YYDKDF (reference sequence). With 0 bases removed from V and 5 bases from J, the gap between germline ends came to 10 bases. The CDR3: CATSRDYGEYGYTF. The CDR3 DNA follows: TGTGCCACCAGCAGAGATTACGGAGAGTATGGCTACACCTTC.

The chain joins TRBV25-1 to TRBJ2-1; D unclear. Trimming took 11 bases from V and 0 from J, leaving 17 bases between them. Germline V lookup: CDR1 MGHDK, CDR2 SYGVNS. The CDR3 spans 15 residues. For the CDR3, the DNA is TGTGCCCGGTCTCTCGACTTCAGCTCCTACAATGAGCAGTTCTTC. Protein sequence: CARSLDFSSYNEQFF.

This clone has just one count. The chain uses TRBV6-5 and TRBJ1-1, with D possibly TRBD1 on 6 matching bases. V lost 8 bases, J lost 3 bases, and 19 bases lay in between. In germline, CDR1 is MNHEY, CDR2 SVGAGI. The CDR3 runs to 15 residues. The CDR3 DNA is TGTGCCAGCCATACCCTCAGGGGAAGAGACACTGAAGCTTTCTTT. Its translation is CASHTLRGRDTEAFF.

This clone was seen a few times. The chain carries TRBV29-1 and TRBJ1-2, with D unresolved. Germline V gene data show CDR1 as SQVTM and CDR2 as ANQGSEA. Deletions cut 4 bases from V and 3 bases from J, with 9 bases between. The CDR3 has 12 amino acids. This CDR3 reads CSVGVRDYGYTF. CDR3 DNA: TGCAGCGTTGGAGTTCGGGACTATGGCTACACCTTC.